This TCR beta chain was identified during a study of regulatory and conventional T cells in RAG deficiency. About the research overall: Autoimmunity is frequent in combined immunodeficiency with hypomorphic RAG mutations.

Germline values: CDR1 SGHNT, CDR2 YYREEE (reference sequence). Trimming removed 0 bases at V and 6 bases at J, with 4 bases between. CDR3 length equals 11 residues. Comments on this clone: Its cognate antigen is unknown.

The study, taken as a whole, reports: Omenn syndrome and CID/AS patients had around 100-fold fewer unique Treg TCR beta sequences, versus roughly 10-fold elsewhere. In Omenn syndrome, Treg and Tconv repertoires overlapped >85%.

The data were produced by immunoSEQ multiplex PCR, yet TCRdb's version contains in-frame clones alone and is incomplete. Of more than 5,000 clones in the sample, under 95% were seen once. This TCR came from a human donor with RAG deficiency presenting as severe combined immunodeficiency. The sequenced sample was CD8+ T cells sorted from blood. The genes are TRBV5-4 and TRBJ2-7; D ambiguous. The CDR3 region is CASSLGGEQYF. CDR3 nucleotides: TGTGCCAGCAGCTTGGGGGGCGAGCAGTACTTC. Together with reference TRBV5-4 and TRBJ2-7, the CDR3 gives the full variable domain: ETGVTQSPTHLIKTRGQQVTLRCSSQSGHNTVSWYQQALGQGPQFIFQYYREEENGRGNFPPRFSGLQFPNYSSELNVNALELDDSALYLCASSLGGEQYFGPGTRLTVT.